A selection of T cell receptor beta chains follows, all from one sample in a study of PD-L1 blockade in urothelial cancer. Profiled with immunoSEQ multiplex PCR; TCRdb holds only in-frame clones, not every one. The top ten clones hold about 11% of a sample with 60,000 to 80,000 clones, around nine tenths of them seen once. The material was PBMCs, obtained around atezolizumab (anti-PD-L1) treatment. The receptors shown here come from a man aged 55 to 70 with urothelial cancer. Both conserved end residues are part of each CDR3. A D gene is named only where the DNA matches it firmly.

d_gene: TRBD1
len: 14
v_gene: TRBV6-5
j_gene: TRBJ1-3
CDR3nt: TGTGCCAGCAGTACAGGGGTGGCTGGAAACACCATATATTTT
CDR3aa: CASSTGVAGNTIYF

d_gene: TRBD1
len: 16
v_gene: TRBV6-5
j_gene: TRBJ1-1
CDR3nt: TGTGCCAGCAGTTACTCCGGACAGGGGGCGGGAACTGAAGCTTTCTTT
CDR3aa: CASSYSGQGAGTEAFF

d_gene: TRBD1
len: 19
v_gene: TRBV11-3
j_gene: TRBJ1-5
CDR3nt: TGTGCCAGCAGCTCGTCTTGGGGACAGGGGAGAACGAGCAATCAGCCCCAGCATTTT
CDR3aa: CASSSSWGQGRTSNQPQHF

d_gene: -
len: 15
v_gene: TRBV11-3
j_gene: TRBJ2-5
CDR3nt: TGTGCCAGCAGCTTAGATTCTAAGCGGCAAGAGACCCAGTACTTC
CDR3aa: CASSLDSKRQETQYF

d_gene: -
len: 15
v_gene: TRBV11-2
j_gene: TRBJ2-7
CDR3nt: TGTGCCAGCAGCCTAGAAGCTGGCAGGTTGAACGAGCAGTACTTC
CDR3aa: CASSLEAGRLNEQYF

d_gene: TRBD1
len: 13
v_gene: TRBV29-1
j_gene: TRBJ2-1
CDR3nt: TGCAGCGTCGATAAGACAGGGGGCAATGAGCAGTTCTTC
CDR3aa: CSVDKTGGNEQFF

d_gene: -
len: 15
v_gene: TRBV28
j_gene: TRBJ2-7
CDR3nt: TGTGCCAGCAGTTTTTTGGGACTGGTGTCCTACGAGCAGTACTTC
CDR3aa: CASSFLGLVSYEQYF

d_gene: -
len: 15
v_gene: TRBV4-2
j_gene: TRBJ2-1
CDR3nt: TGTGCCAGCAGCCTAATCGCCGACACCTACAATGAGCAGTTCTTC
CDR3aa: CASSLIADTYNEQFF

d_gene: -
len: 14
v_gene: TRBV4-3
j_gene: TRBJ1-4
CDR3nt: TGCGCCAGCAGCCAAGGAGGGATTAATGAAAAACTGTTTTTT
CDR3aa: CASSQGGINEKLFF

d_gene: TRBD2
len: 15
v_gene: TRBV6-5
j_gene: TRBJ2-2
CDR3nt: TGTGCCAGCAGGGGCGGCGGGGGGGTCACCGGGGAGCTGTTTTTT
CDR3aa: CASRGGGGVTGELFF

d_gene: TRBD1
len: 15
v_gene: TRBV6-5
j_gene: TRBJ1-4
CDR3nt: TGTGCCAGCAGTTACCTACAGGGGGCGCACGAAAAACTGTTTTTT
CDR3aa: CASSYLQGAHEKLFF